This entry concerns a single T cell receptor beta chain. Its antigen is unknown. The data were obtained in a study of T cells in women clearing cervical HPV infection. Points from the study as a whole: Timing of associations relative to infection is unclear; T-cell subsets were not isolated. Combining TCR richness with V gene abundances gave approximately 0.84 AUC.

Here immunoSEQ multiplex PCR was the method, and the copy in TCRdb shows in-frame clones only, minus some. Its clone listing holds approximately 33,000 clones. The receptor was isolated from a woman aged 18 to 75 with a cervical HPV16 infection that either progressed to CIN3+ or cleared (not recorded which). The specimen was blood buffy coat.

CDR3 bases read: TGTGCCAGCAGCCCCGGACAGGGTCCCTACGAC. Its protein is CASSPGQGPYD. The full CDR3 protein reads CASSPGQGPYDYTF. This chain uses TRBV7-6 with TRBJ1-2; 8 bases match TRBD1. Sequencing ends 3 residues short of the CDR3 end; the germline J gene provides the rest. Germline V CDR1 and CDR2: SGHVS, FNYEAQ. This CDR3 is 14 amino acids long.